This TCR beta chain was sequenced during a study of chemoradiotherapy in HPV16-positive cancers. Remarks on this clone: As yet, its antigen is unknown.

Findings and caveats of the study: During treatment, candidate HPV-specific clones and E7-related motifs expanded in tumor. The functional HPV-specific definition rests on just two HPV16-positive patients. In HPV16-positive patients, HPV-responsive T-cell expansion tracked better recurrence-free survival.

Germline V lookup: CDR1 LNHDA, CDR2 SQIVND (reference sequence). Losses at the gene ends were 5 bases for V and 7 bases for J; bases not matched to a gene: 4. The length of the CDR3 is 13 residues. Produced via immunoSEQ multiplex PCR; TCRdb's table is partial and in-frame only. The data show about 21,000 clones, approximately 84% seen once. Over chemoradiotherapy, repertoires were sampled more than once. The rearrangement links TRBV19 to TRBJ1-5; 8 bases match TRBD1. This TCR was sampled from a human donor with HPV-associated anogenital cancer. This specimen consisted of blood, obtained from a patient who underwent chemoradiotherapy. For the CDR3, the DNA is TGTGCCAGTAGTCCTGGACAGGGACAGCCCCAGCATTTT. Translating it yields CASSPGQGQPQHF.